This TCR beta chain comes out of a study of blood T cell repertoires in COVID-19. Study-wide background: Acute and convalescent COVID-19 specimens originated in the United States, Italy and Spain. From T cells, B-cell-depleted T cells, or PBMCs came the material, which was cDNA or gDNA.

Note on this clone: Other nucleotide sequences in the sample specify the same CDR3.

Original methodology: Reference gene primer amplification gave nucleated cell count estimates. Assay: immunoSEQ multiplex PCR; the TCRdb copy retains only in-frame clones and omits some. That table gives V, J and clone size, and the DNA gave D and trimming. This table has fewer than 150,000 clones, 80% to 90% appearing once. Per germline, CDR1 GTSNPN and CDR2 SVGIG (reference sequence). The CDR3 extends over 13 amino acids. The ends were cut back, 0 bases at V and 5 bases at J, with 10 bases in the middle. V gene TRBV30 combines with J gene TRBJ2-5; a possible D gene is TRBD1 (7 bases). The material sequenced was peripheral blood. This TCR was sampled from a woman aged 35 to 49 with acute or convalescent COVID-19. The CDR3 sequence is CAWSVTGRETQYF. DNA for the CDR3: TGTGCCTGGAGTGTGACAGGGAGGGAGACCCAGTACTTC.